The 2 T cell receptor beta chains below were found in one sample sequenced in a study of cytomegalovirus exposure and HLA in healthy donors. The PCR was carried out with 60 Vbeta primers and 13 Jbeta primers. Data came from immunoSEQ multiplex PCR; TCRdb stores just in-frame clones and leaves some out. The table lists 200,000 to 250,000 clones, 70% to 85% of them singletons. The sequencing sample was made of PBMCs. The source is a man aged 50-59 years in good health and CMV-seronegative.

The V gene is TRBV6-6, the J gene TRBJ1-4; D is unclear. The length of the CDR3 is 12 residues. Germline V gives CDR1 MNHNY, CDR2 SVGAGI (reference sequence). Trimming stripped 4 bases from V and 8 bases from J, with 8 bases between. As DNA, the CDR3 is TGTGCCAGCAGTTTAAGGCGGGAAAAACTGTTTTTT. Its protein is CASSLRREKLFF.

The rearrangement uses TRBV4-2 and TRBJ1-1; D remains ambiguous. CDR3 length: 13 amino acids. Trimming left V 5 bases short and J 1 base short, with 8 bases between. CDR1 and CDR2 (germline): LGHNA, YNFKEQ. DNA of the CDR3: TGTGCCAGCAGCTCCCCGGGGAACACTGAAGCTTTCTTT. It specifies CASSSPGNTEAFF.